The 24 T cell receptor beta chains presented below share a single source sample, sequenced in a study of identifying expanded T cells in peripheral blood. TCRdb's table, derived via immunoSEQ multiplex PCR, lists solely in-frame clones and lacks some. The sample carries about 100,000 clones, roughly 86% recorded once. Sequenced sample: blood. Receptor source: a person between 18 and 75 years old in good health.

J is TRBJ2-2 and V is TRBV7-2, with D maybe TRBD1 (5 bases). V shed 4 bases and J shed 3 bases, with 6 bases lying between them. Germline V gene sequence: CDR1 SGHTA, CDR2 FQGNSA. The length of the CDR3 is 13 residues. CDR3 loop: CASSYRYTGELFF. The DNA for the CDR3 is TGTGCCAGCAGCTACAGGTACACCGGGGAGCTGTTTTTT.

The chain combines TRBV2 with TRBJ2-1; D ambiguous. The CDR3 contains 13 residues. V lost 3 bases and J 7 bases, leaving 10 bases between the germline ends. Germline CDR1 and CDR2: SNHLY and FYNNEI. The DNA of the CDR3 is TGTGCCAGCAGTGAGTTGCAATGGAATGAGCAGTTCTTC. Protein sequence: CASSELQWNEQFF.

This clone is medium-sized within its sample. The junction departs from germline at one end; a sequencing error may be responsible. V is TRBV7-9 and J is TRBJ2-7; 7 nucleotides align to TRBD1. CDR1 is SEHNR, CDR2 FQNEAQ, per germline (reference sequence). The CDR3 sequence is 11 residues long. CDR3 in amino acids: CASSLGQEVCF. The CDR3 DNA reads TGTGCCAGCAGCCTCGGACAGGAGGTATGCTTC.

The CDR3 protein is CASSISRGLRGYTF. CDR3 nucleotides: TGTGCCAGTAGTATATCCAGGGGACTACGGGGCTACACCTTC. The V call is TRBV19, the J call TRBJ1-2; possibly TRBD1 for D (6 bases). Between the trimmed V and J ends, which lost 2 bases and 8 bases, there was a span of 15 bases. In germline, CDR1 is LNHDA, CDR2 SQIVND (reference sequence). The CDR3 is 14 residues long.

The CDR3 sequence: CASSTSRLNQPQHF. CDR3 in DNA: TGTGCCAGTAGTACCTCCCGACTCAATCAGCCCCAGCATTTT. J is TRBJ1-5 and V is TRBV19; D is ambiguous. Germline CDR1 and CDR2: LNHDA and SQIVND (reference sequence). The CDR3 runs 14 residues. V was pared by 4 bases and J by 3 bases, with 10 bases between.

This sequence joins TRBV27 and TRBJ2-5, with 8 bases aligning to TRBD1. J was trimmed by 3 bases and V by 6 bases; bases with no gene match: 12. The CDR3 is 16 residues long. The germline V gene has CDR1 MNHEY and CDR2 SMNVEV (reference sequence). CDR3 amino acids: CASRRRKSDREETQYF. The CDR3 region has the DNA TGTGCCAGCAGGCGAAGGAAATCGGACAGGGAAGAGACCCAGTACTTC.

The chain employs TRBV5-7 and TRBJ2-5, with 9 bases matching TRBD1. TRBV5-7 is noted as an ORF with a role that remains uncertain. The CDR3 is 16 amino acids. Losses at the gene ends were 4 bases for V and 6 bases for J; bases not matched to a gene: 13. The CDR3 region is CASSDPGQGPGKTQYF. As DNA, the CDR3 is TGTGCCAGCAGCGACCCGGGACAGGGTCCGGGGAAGACCCAGTACTTC.

This clone has just a few counts. This chain uses TRBV19 with TRBJ1-6; TRBD1 agrees at 8 bases. This CDR3 spans 15 amino acids. The V segment lost 10 bases and the J segment 0 bases; nucleotides outside the gene matches: 5. Germline V gene sequence: CDR1 LNHDA, CDR2 SQIVND (reference sequence). CDR3 protein: CATHDRGSYNSPLHF. The CDR3 bases are TGTGCCACACACGACAGGGGCTCCTATAATTCACCCCTCCACTTT.

V and J are TRBV30 and TRBJ2-3; TRBD2 matches 15 bases. The V gene's germline CDR1 is GTSNPN and CDR2 SVGIG (reference sequence). The CDR3 is 16 residues long. V lost 3 bases, J lost 6 bases, and 7 bases stayed unmatched. Here the CDR3 reads CAWRAGTSGGSDTQYF. CDR3 DNA sequence: TGTGCCTGGAGGGCTGGGACTAGCGGGGGGAGTGATACGCAGTATTTT.

The rearrangement uses TRBV5-1 and TRBJ1-3; D is unresolved. The CDR3 consists of 14 residues. Trimming shortened V by 4 bases and J by 1 base, and 9 bases separated the two germline ends. Germline assignment: CDR1 SGHRS and CDR2 YFSETQ. CDR3 amino acids: CASSLGESGNTIYF. The CDR3 bases are TGCGCCAGCAGCCTCGGGGAATCTGGAAACACCATATATTTT.

The chain carries TRBV30 and TRBJ1-6, with D possibly TRBD1 on 5 matching bases. V lost 0 bases, J lost 7 bases, and 7 bases lay in between. CDR3 length: 13 residues. Germline V gene lookup returns CDR1 GTSNPN and CDR2 SVGIG (reference sequence). The CDR3 nucleotides are TGTGCCTGGAGTGTACAGGCGAATTCACCCCTCCACTTT. This codes for CAWSVQANSPLHF.

The chain has TRBV11-3 and TRBJ2-6, with D perhaps given as TRBD1 or TRBD2 (5 bases each). Trimming left V 10 bases short and J 8 bases short, with 18 bases between. Germline V gene lookup returns CDR1 SGHNT and CDR2 YENEEA. The CDR3 sequence is 14 residues long. CDR3 sequence: CAIALGVTSNVLTF. CDR3 DNA sequence: TGTGCCATAGCTCTGGGGGTAACGTCCAACGTCCTGACTTTC.

V gene TRBV27 combines with J gene TRBJ1-1, with D hard to call. Germline CDR1 MNHEY, CDR2 SMNVEV (reference sequence). V was shortened by 6 bases and J by 1 base, with 9 bases between the two germline ends. The CDR3 contains 13 residues. CDR3 nucleotide sequence: TGTGCCAGCAGATTACTCTCGAACACTGAAGCTTTCTTT. It is translated as CASRLLSNTEAFF.

This clone appeared a single time. The chain combines TRBV7-7 with TRBJ1-4; no clear D gene. CDR1 and CDR2 (germline): SSHAT, FNYEAQ (reference sequence). Trimming took 2 bases from V and 8 from J, leaving 9 bases between them. The CDR3 covers 13 residues. The CDR3: CASSLSPREKLFF. The DNA of the CDR3 is TGTGCCAGCAGCTTAAGCCCTAGGGAAAAACTGTTTTTT.

This sequence joins TRBV6-5 and TRBJ2-3; D uncertain. The CDR3 sequence is 16 residues long. Trimming took off 2 bases at V and 2 bases at J, with 14 bases between the two ends. CDR1 and CDR2 from the germline V gene are MNHEY and SVGAGI. CDR3 sequence (DNA): TGTGCCAGCAGTTACAGCCGTCAAGGGCTCACAGATACGCAGTATTTT. Translated: CASSYSRQGLTDTQYF.

In this sample, this clone turned up once. The gene calls are TRBV15 and TRBJ1-1; D remains ambiguous. Germline V gives CDR1 LNHNV, CDR2 YYDKDF (reference sequence). Trimming stripped 0 bases from V and 5 bases from J, with 10 bases between. The CDR3 totals 14 residues. CDR3 DNA sequence: TGTGCCACCAGCAGAGATAGGAAATGGACTGAAGCTTTCTTT. It specifies CATSRDRKWTEAFF. Variable domain in full (rest from reference TRBV15 and TRBJ1-1): DAMVIQNPRYQVTQFGKPVTLSCSQTLNHNVMYWYQQKSSQAPKLLFHYYDKDFNNEADTPDNFQSRRPNTSFCFLDIRSPGLGDTAMYLCATSRDRKWTEAFFGQGTRLTVV.

The chain employs TRBV18 and TRBJ2-1; the D gene is possibly TRBD1 (5 bases). The germline V and J ends were trimmed by 5 bases and 6 bases, with 11 bases remaining between them. The V gene's germline CDR1 is KGHSH and CDR2 LQKENI. This CDR3 is built from 13 residues. The CDR3 DNA reads TGTGCCAGCTCATCCCTCGACAGCAATGAGCAGTTCTTC. This encodes CASSSLDSNEQFF. The full variable domain, its missing parts supplied by reference TRBV18 and TRBJ2-1, is NAGVMQNPRHLVRRRGQEARLRCSPMKGHSHVYWYRQLPEEGLKFMVYLQKENIIDESGMPKERFSAEFPKEGPSILRIQQVVRGDSAAYFCASSSLDSNEQFFGPGTRLTVL.

V usage is TRBV18 and J usage is TRBJ2-5, with 7 positions matching TRBD1. From germline, CDR1 is KGHSH and CDR2 LQKENI. V lost 8 bases, J lost 2 bases, and 5 bases stayed unmatched. The CDR3 consists of 13 residues. CDR3 amino acids: CASAPGQQETQYF. The CDR3 DNA is TGTGCCAGCGCTCCGGGACAGCAAGAGACCCAGTACTTC. The full variable domain, rest sourced from reference TRBV18 and TRBJ2-5, is NAGVMQNPRHLVRRRGQEARLRCSPMKGHSHVYWYRQLPEEGLKFMVYLQKENIIDESGMPKERFSAEFPKEGPSILRIQQVVRGDSAAYFCASAPGQQETQYFGPGTRLLVL.

The chain has TRBV6-5 and TRBJ2-7, with 7 bases identical to TRBD1. Germline-derived CDR1 and CDR2 are MNHEY and SVGAGI. The length of the CDR3 is 15 residues. J gave up 2 bases and V 5 bases, and 9 bases lay outside the gene matches. CDR3 in DNA: TGTGCCAGCAGTCATCACAGGGGAATGGCCTACGAGCAGTACTTC. Its protein is CASSHHRGMAYEQYF.

The CDR3: CSVPQGPMWNEQFF. The CDR3 bases are TGCAGCGTTCCACAGGGACCGATGTGGAATGAGCAGTTCTTC. The J gene is TRBJ2-1, the V gene TRBV29-1; weak D call: TRBD1 (6 bases). V gave up 5 bases and J gave up 7 bases, with 18 bases separating them. In germline, CDR1 is SQVTM, CDR2 ANQGSEA. This CDR3 region has 14 residues.

V usage is TRBV5-1 and J usage is TRBJ1-2; D is unclear. This CDR3 has 16 amino acids. Germline assignment: CDR1 SGHRS and CDR2 YFSETQ. V was trimmed by 5 bases and J by 0 bases, leaving 17 bases between them. The CDR3 sequence: CASRDGDPNSNYGYTF. The CDR3 DNA reads TGCGCCAGCAGGGATGGGGATCCTAACTCTAACTATGGCTACACCTTC.

The chain recombines TRBV4-1 with TRBJ2-3; TRBD1 agrees at 7 bases. Germline CDR1 MGHRA, CDR2 YSYEKL. This CDR3 is 13 amino acids long. V gave up 9 bases and J gave up 3 bases; unmatched junction bases: 6. CDR3 in amino acids: CASEGGKTDTQYF. The DNA for the CDR3 is TGCGCCAGTGAAGGGGGCAAGACAGATACGCAGTATTTT.

The chain is built from TRBV7-2 and TRBJ2-2, with unresolved D. V gave up 8 bases and J gave up 4 bases, with 8 bases separating them. Germline V gene lookup returns CDR1 SGHTA and CDR2 FQGNSA. The CDR3 totals 12 residues. In DNA, the CDR3 is TGTGCCAGCGGAGAATCCACCGGGGAGCTGTTTTTT. Translated: CASGESTGELFF.

This clone has just a few counts. CDR3 nucleotide sequence: TGTGCCAGCGGACGAATGGACGCTCGCACCTTC. Translating it yields CASGRMDARTF. The V and J genes are TRBV5-6 and TRBJ1-2; no clear D. V was shortened by 7 bases and J by 13 bases, with 17 bases between the two germline ends. The CDR3 covers 11 residues. In germline, CDR1 is SGHDT, CDR2 YYEEEE. The variable domain in full, completed from reference TRBV5-6 and TRBJ1-2, reads DAGVTQSPTHLIKTRGQQVTLRCSPKSGHDTVSWYQQALGQGPQFIFQYYEEEERQRGNFPDRFSGHQFPNYSSELNVNALLLGDSALYLCASGRMDARTFGSGTRLTVV.